Listed below are T cell receptor beta chains from one sample, sequenced in a study of blood T cell repertoires in COVID-19. The method was immunoSEQ multiplex PCR; TCRdb's version includes in-frame clones alone and lacks a portion of them. The data contain tens of thousands of clones, around 90% of them singletons. The sample comprised peripheral blood. These TCRs come from a human donor in a cohort sampled during active COVID-19. The CDR3 runs from the conserved cysteine through the conserved F or W.

j_gene: TRBJ2-1; v_gene: TRBV5-1; CDR3aa: CASSLDSNNEQFF
j_gene: TRBJ1-4; v_gene: TRBV28; CDR3aa: CASSFLGASSNEKLFF
j_gene: TRBJ2-1; v_gene: TRBV10-1; CDR3aa: CASSELGQNNEQFF
j_gene: TRBJ1-5; v_gene: TRBV19; CDR3aa: CASNAQGGNQPQHF
j_gene: TRBJ2-7; v_gene: TRBV2; CDR3aa: CASRGTEGNYEQYF
j_gene: TRBJ2-3; v_gene: TRBV30; CDR3aa: CAWSRASGTHKDTQYF
j_gene: TRBJ1-5; v_gene: TRBV30; CDR3aa: CAWSRQARNQPQHF
j_gene: TRBJ1-2; v_gene: TRBV19; CDR3aa: CASSSGQGSNYGYTF
j_gene: TRBJ2-2; v_gene: TRBV5-4; CDR3aa: CASSLRGGNTGELFF
j_gene: TRBJ1-1; v_gene: TRBV2; CDR3aa: CASSDTREKEAFF
j_gene: TRBJ1-5; v_gene: TRBV6-1; CDR3aa: CASSEGTGGINQPQHF
j_gene: TRBJ2-7; v_gene: TRBV11-2; CDR3aa: CASRQPGQGVYEQYF
j_gene: TRBJ2-5; v_gene: TRBV29-1; CDR3aa: CSVGESQETQYF
j_gene: TRBJ2-3; v_gene: TRBV4-2; CDR3aa: CASSPTGGGSADTQYF
j_gene: TRBJ1-4; v_gene: TRBV4-1; CDR3aa: CASSQDRQGATFNEKLFF
j_gene: TRBJ2-2; v_gene: TRBV15; CDR3aa: CATSRDLTGELFF
j_gene: TRBJ1-2; v_gene: TRBV10-3; CDR3aa: CALRTDNYGYTF
j_gene: TRBJ2-7; v_gene: TRBV30; CDR3aa: CAWSPTSVYYEQYF
j_gene: TRBJ2-3; v_gene: TRBV13; CDR3aa: CASSSQTSGTPPDTQYF
j_gene: TRBJ1-4; v_gene: TRBV27; CDR3aa: CASSPQGGANEKLFF
j_gene: TRBJ2-1; v_gene: TRBV10-3; CDR3aa: CAISDYDYNEQFF
j_gene: TRBJ1-1; v_gene: TRBV5-6; CDR3aa: CASSSKRFAMTEAFF
j_gene: TRBJ2-7; v_gene: TRBV7-8; CDR3aa: CASSLGLAGAVSYEQYF
j_gene: TRBJ2-5; v_gene: TRBV11-2; CDR3aa: CASSTQGDPNETQYF
j_gene: TRBJ2-1; v_gene: TRBV6-2/TRBV6-3; CDR3aa: CASSLGGTGNEQFF
j_gene: TRBJ2-6; v_gene: TRBV5-4; CDR3aa: CASSRTVLGGANVLTF
j_gene: TRBJ1-2; v_gene: TRBV7-9; CDR3aa: CASSPIGGSYGYTF
j_gene: TRBJ1-4; v_gene: TRBV14; CDR3aa: CARGVGDWVSATNEKLFF
j_gene: TRBJ2-5; v_gene: TRBV4-1; CDR3aa: CASSLLAGALGETQYF
j_gene: TRBJ1-5; v_gene: TRBV27; CDR3aa: CASSFTGGPQHF
j_gene: TRBJ1-2; v_gene: TRBV7-2; CDR3aa: CASSFGGGEAAGYTF
j_gene: TRBJ2-2; v_gene: TRBV12-5; CDR3aa: CASATGGEVSPGELFF
j_gene: TRBJ1-1; v_gene: TRBV7-2; CDR3aa: CASSLGRNTEAFF
j_gene: TRBJ1-2; v_gene: TRBV19; CDR3aa: CASSPRQGKDYGYTF
j_gene: TRBJ1-6; v_gene: TRBV5-1; CDR3aa: CASSLGTGGGIGSPLHF
j_gene: TRBJ2-1; v_gene: TRBV7-2; CDR3aa: CASSYRTTGNEQFF
j_gene: TRBJ2-2; v_gene: TRBV4-3; CDR3aa: CASSQPLAAGQGSPGELFF
j_gene: TRBJ2-7; v_gene: TRBV4-1; CDR3aa: CASSGTDSWEQYF
j_gene: TRBJ1-6; v_gene: TRBV11-3; CDR3aa: CASSLKEGSPLHF
j_gene: TRBJ1-1; v_gene: TRBV4-3; CDR3aa: CASSQDQGSWTEAFF
j_gene: TRBJ2-3; v_gene: TRBV15; CDR3aa: CATSPEAGTVTDTQYF
j_gene: TRBJ2-3; v_gene: TRBV27; CDR3aa: CASSPRTLDTQYF
j_gene: TRBJ2-1; v_gene: TRBV19; CDR3aa: CASRSPLIVGEQFF
j_gene: TRBJ2-1; v_gene: TRBV7-8; CDR3aa: CASSRSGGVDNEQFF
j_gene: TRBJ1-1; v_gene: TRBV24-1; CDR3aa: CATSESGGRNTEAFF
j_gene: TRBJ2-1; v_gene: TRBV6-5; CDR3aa: CASSYLSGTSGRQQFF